This T cell receptor beta chain was sequenced for a study of CD8+ T cells in alopecia areata. Across the whole study: Each day, treated patients took oral tofacitinib twice, at 5 to 10 mg per dose. Using the percentage of affected scalp area, treated patients' severity was scored.

As to treatment: oral pan-JAK inhibitor, 5-10 mg twice daily. The study's findings and limits: There were many expanded lesional clones persisting in scalp and blood during tofacitinib. For baseline CD8+ expansion, any link to response stays uncertain with one nonresponder.

Germline V CDR1 and CDR2: DFQATT, SNEGSKA (reference sequence). V lost 1 base, J lost 5 bases, and 5 bases lay in between. This CDR3 is built from 11 residues. A word on this clone: The antigen remains unidentified.

RNA extraction and reverse transcription yielded cDNA as sequencing template. Profiled with immunoSEQ multiplex PCR; TCRdb holds only in-frame clones, not every one. The table records about 160,000 clones, about 71% of them present only once. Specimen: CD4+ T cells sorted from blood, collected at week 4, from a patient treated with tofacitinib. The chain recombines TRBV20-1 with TRBJ1-1; no definite D call. This receptor was taken from a human donor with alopecia areata. The CDR3 here is CSARGETEAFF. In nucleotides, the CDR3 is TGCAGTGCTAGAGGGGAAACTGAAGCTTTCTTT.